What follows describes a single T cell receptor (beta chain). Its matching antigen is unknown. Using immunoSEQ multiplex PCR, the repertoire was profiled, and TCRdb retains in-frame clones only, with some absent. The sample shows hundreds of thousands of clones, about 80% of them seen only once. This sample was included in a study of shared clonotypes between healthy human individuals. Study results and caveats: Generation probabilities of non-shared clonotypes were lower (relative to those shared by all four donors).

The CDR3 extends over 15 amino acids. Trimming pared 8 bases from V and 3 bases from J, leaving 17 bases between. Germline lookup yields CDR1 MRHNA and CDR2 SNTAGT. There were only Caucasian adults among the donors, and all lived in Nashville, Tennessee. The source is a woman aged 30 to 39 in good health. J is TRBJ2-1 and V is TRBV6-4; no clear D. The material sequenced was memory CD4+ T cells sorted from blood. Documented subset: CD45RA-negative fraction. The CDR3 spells CASHQRPRVYNEQFF. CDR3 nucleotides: TGTGCCAGCCATCAAAGACCCCGGGTCTACAATGAGCAGTTCTTC.